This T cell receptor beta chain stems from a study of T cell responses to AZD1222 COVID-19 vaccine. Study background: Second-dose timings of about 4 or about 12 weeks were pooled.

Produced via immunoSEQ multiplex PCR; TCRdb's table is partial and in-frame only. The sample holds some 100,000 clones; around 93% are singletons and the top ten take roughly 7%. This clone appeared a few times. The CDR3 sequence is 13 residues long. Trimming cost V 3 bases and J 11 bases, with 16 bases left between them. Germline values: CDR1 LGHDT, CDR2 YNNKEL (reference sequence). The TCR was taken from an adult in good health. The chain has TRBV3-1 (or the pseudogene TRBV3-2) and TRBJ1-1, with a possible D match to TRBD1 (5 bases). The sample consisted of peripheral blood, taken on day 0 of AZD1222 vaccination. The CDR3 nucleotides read TGTGCCAGCAGCCATTCCGGGACGGAGGTTGCTTTCTTT. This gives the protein CASSHSGTEVAFF.